A single sample is the source of the 10 T cell receptor beta chains below, sequenced in a study of cytomegalovirus exposure and HLA in healthy donors. This PCR relied on a set of 60 Vbeta primers and 13 Jbeta primers. The data were produced by immunoSEQ multiplex PCR, yet TCRdb's version contains in-frame clones alone and is incomplete. The sample yields 100,000 to 120,000 clones, over 65% seen once. The sequenced sample was PBMCs. The receptor source for this set is a woman between 25 and 40 years old in good health and CMV-seropositive.

This sequence joins TRBV12-5 and TRBJ1-1; maybe TRBD1 (5 bases). This CDR3 has 14 amino acids. Germline values: CDR1 LGHNT, CDR2 FRNRAP. V gave up 2 bases and J gave up 3 bases, with 10 bases separating them. CDR3 protein: CASGLLWGDTEAFF. CDR3 DNA: TGTGCTAGTGGTTTGCTCTGGGGGGACACTGAAGCTTTCTTT. The variable domain in full, completed from reference TRBV12-5 and TRBJ1-1, reads DARVTQTPRHKVTEMGQEVTMRCQPILGHNTVFWYRQTMMQGLELLAYFRNRAPLDDSGMPKDRFSAEMPDATLATLKIQPSEPRDSAVYFCASGLLWGDTEAFFGQGTRLTVV.

This clone was observed a handful of times. The chain carries TRBV19 and TRBJ2-7; D may be TRBD1 (6 bases). The germline V and J ends were trimmed by 0 bases and 5 bases, with 11 bases remaining between them. Germline V CDR1 and CDR2: LNHDA, SQIVND (reference sequence). There are 14 residues in the CDR3. The CDR3 DNA is TGTGCCAGTAGTATAGATGGGACATTAAACGAGCAGTACTTC. It specifies CASSIDGTLNEQYF.

V and J are TRBV9 and TRBJ1-1, with D tentatively TRBD1 (5 bases). The V end lost 3 bases, the J end lost 8 bases, and 20 bases lay between the germline ends. The CDR3 is 15 residues long. Germline CDR1 and CDR2: SGDLS and YYNGEE. CDR3 sequence (DNA): TGTGCCAGCAGCGCCACCTCAGGGATACCACGCGAAGCTTTCTTT. The encoded protein is CASSATSGIPREAFF.

This clone has more than one count but fewer than ten. The rearrangement uses TRBV11-2 and TRBJ2-5; 14 nucleotides match TRBD2. Trimming removed 5 bases from V and 4 bases from J; junction bases left unmatched: 6. The germline V gene encodes CDR1 SGHAT and CDR2 FQNNGV. The CDR3 has 16 residues. The chain's CDR3 is CASSPRLAGGPETQYF. CDR3 DNA sequence: TGTGCCAGCAGCCCAAGACTAGCGGGAGGGCCAGAGACCCAGTACTTC.

The rearrangement uses TRBV7-3 and TRBJ2-1; 13 bases agree with TRBD2. CDR1 and CDR2 from the germline V gene are SGHTA and FQGTGA. There are 22 residues in the CDR3. V lost 2 bases to trimming and J lost 0 bases; unmatched junction nucleotides: 16. Written as DNA, the CDR3 is TGTGCCAGCAGCTTACGGAATCTTTATGGACTAGCGGGGGTACGCTCCTACAATGAGCAGTTCTTC. Its protein is CASSLRNLYGLAGVRSYNEQFF.

This rearrangement joins TRBV21-1 to TRBJ2-5; the table assigns TRBD1, which was not confirmed against the DNA. TRBV21-1 is a pseudogene. The CDR3 totals 15 residues. This CDR3 reads CASSALNRVRETQYF. In DNA, the CDR3 is TGTGCCAGCAGCGCCCTCAACAGGGTGCGAGAGACCCAGTACTTC.

The chain carries TRBV29-1 and TRBJ1-1; D is undetermined. This CDR3 is 12 amino acids long. V was cut by 7 bases and J by 4 bases, with 13 bases left in between. Germline CDR1 is SQVTM and CDR2 is ANQGSEA. In DNA, the CDR3 is TGCAGCGCAGAAACACTAGGCACTGAAGCTTTCTTT. This gives the protein CSAETLGTEAFF.

This chain joins TRBV7-9 and TRBJ1-2, with D maybe TRBD1 (6 bases). The length of the CDR3 is 14 residues. Germline V CDR1 and CDR2: SEHNR, FQNEAQ (reference sequence). The V end was cut by 8 bases, the J end by 0 bases, with 13 bases between. The CDR3 coding sequence is TGTGCCAGCTCTGAAGGGGGATCTAACTATGGCTACACCTTC. Protein product: CASSEGGSNYGYTF.

Points on this clone: Other DNA sequences in the same sample also yield this CDR3. This chain uses TRBV5-1 with TRBJ2-3, with D possibly being TRBD2 (6 bases). Germline CDR1 is SGHRS and CDR2 is YFSETQ. The CDR3 sequence is 14 residues long. Trimming left V 5 bases short and J 0 bases short, with 10 bases between. Written as DNA, the CDR3 is TGCGCCAGCAGTCAAGGGACTAGCACAGATACGCAGTATTTT. Protein sequence: CASSQGTSTDTQYF.

With regard to this clone: The sample holds other DNA sequences that translate to the same CDR3. This chain connects TRBV7-6 to TRBJ1-3; D ambiguous. V lost 7 bases and J lost 0, with 13 bases in between. This CDR3 has 15 residues. Germline CDR1 SGHVS, CDR2 FNYEAQ. CDR3 bases: TGTGCCAGCACCCCAACCCGTAGCTCTGGAAACACCATATATTTT. Translating gives CASTPTRSSGNTIYF.